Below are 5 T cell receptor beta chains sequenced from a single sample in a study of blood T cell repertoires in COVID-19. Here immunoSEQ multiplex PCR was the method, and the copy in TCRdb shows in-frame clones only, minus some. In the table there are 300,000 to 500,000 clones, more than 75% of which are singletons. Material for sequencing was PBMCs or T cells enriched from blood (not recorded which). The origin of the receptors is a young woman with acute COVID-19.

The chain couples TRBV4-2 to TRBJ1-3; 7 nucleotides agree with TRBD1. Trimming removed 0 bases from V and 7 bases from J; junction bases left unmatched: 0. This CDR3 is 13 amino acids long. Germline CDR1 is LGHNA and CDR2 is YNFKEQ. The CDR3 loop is CASSQDRGNTIYF. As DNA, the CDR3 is TGTGCCAGCAGCCAAGACAGGGGGAACACCATATATTTT.

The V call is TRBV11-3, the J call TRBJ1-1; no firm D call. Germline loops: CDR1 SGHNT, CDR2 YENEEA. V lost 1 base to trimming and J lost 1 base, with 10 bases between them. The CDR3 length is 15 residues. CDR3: CASSLGWQANTEAFF. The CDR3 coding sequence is TGTGCCAGCAGCTTAGGCTGGCAGGCGAACACTGAAGCTTTCTTT.

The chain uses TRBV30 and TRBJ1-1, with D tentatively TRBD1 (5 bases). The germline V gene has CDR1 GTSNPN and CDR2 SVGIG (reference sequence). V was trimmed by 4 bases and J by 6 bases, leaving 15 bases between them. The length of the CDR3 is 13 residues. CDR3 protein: CAWTRWGSPEAFF. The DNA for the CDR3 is TGTGCCTGGACCCGGTGGGGCTCCCCTGAAGCTTTCTTT.

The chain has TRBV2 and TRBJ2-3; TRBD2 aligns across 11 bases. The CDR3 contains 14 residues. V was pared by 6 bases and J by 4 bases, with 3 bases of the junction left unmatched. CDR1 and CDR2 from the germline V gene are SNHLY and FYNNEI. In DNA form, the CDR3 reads TGTGCCAGCAGAACTAGCGGGGGCGCAGATACGCAGTATTTT. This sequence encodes CASRTSGGADTQYF.

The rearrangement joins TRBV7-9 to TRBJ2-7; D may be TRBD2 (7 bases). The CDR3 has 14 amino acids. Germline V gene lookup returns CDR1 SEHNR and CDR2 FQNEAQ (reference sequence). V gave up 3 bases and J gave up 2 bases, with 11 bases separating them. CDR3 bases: TGTGCCAGCAGCTTGAGGGGGGGGACCTACGAGCAGTACTTC. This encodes CASSLRGGTYEQYF. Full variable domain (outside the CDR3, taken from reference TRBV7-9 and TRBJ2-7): DTGVSQNPRHKITKRGQNVTFRCDPISEHNRLYWYRQTLGQGPEFLTYFQNEAQLEKSRLLSDRFSAERPKGSFSTLEIQRTEQGDSAMYLCASSLRGGTYEQYFGPGTRLTVT.